This T cell receptor beta chain was obtained from a study of blood T cell repertoires in COVID-19. This table comes from immunoSEQ multiplex PCR, and its TCRdb copy is limited to in-frame clones, with some not included. The sample lists about 250,000 clones, 82% occurring once. Germline V gene lookup returns CDR1 SGHVS and CDR2 FQNEAQ. The CDR3 runs to 14 residues. Trimming at V came to 8 bases and at J to 5 bases, leaving 11 bases not matched to a gene. The gene calls are TRBV7-8 and TRBJ1-1; 7 positions match TRBD1. Sequencing was performed on PBMCs or T cells enriched from blood (not recorded which). This clonotype was sampled from a man between 35 and 55 years old who had been exposed to COVID-19. The CDR3 DNA is TGTGCCAGCGGCTCCTCAGGGGGGCTAACTGAAGCTTTCTTT. Translating it yields CASGSSGGLTEAFF.